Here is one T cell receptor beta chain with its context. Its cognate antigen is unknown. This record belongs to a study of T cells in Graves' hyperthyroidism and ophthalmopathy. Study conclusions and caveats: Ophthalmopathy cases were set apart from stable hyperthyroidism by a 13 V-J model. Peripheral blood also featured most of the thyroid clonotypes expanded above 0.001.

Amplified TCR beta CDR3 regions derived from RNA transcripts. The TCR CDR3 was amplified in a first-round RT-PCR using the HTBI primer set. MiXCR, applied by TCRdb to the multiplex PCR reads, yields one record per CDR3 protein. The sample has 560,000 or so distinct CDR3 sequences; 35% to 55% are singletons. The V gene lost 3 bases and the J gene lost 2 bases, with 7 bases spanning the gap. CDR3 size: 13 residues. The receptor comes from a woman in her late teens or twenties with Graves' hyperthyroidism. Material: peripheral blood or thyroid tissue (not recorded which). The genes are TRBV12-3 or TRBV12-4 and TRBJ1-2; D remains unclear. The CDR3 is CASSFVQNYGYTF. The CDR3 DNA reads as TGTGCCAGCAGTTTCGTACAAAACTATGGCTACACCTTC.